The clone carrying this T cell receptor beta chain has just a few counts. Its antigen remains unidentified. Individual cDNA molecules were tagged with unique molecular identifiers, the study reported. TCRdb reanalysed the 5' RACE reads using MiXCR and keeps one entry per CDR3 protein. The sample shows about 68,000 distinct CDR3 sequences, about a tenth of them seen only once. The data derive from a study of early T cells in non-severe SARS-CoV-2 infection. At the level of the study: Unsorted whole-blood RNA was sequenced in bulk, leaving chains unpaired. General observations from the study: Sequences matched to VDJdb favored anti-spike CD8 responses, while private and CD4 specificities were missed.

This CDR3 is 11 amino acids long. V shed 4 bases and J shed 8 bases, with 8 bases lying between them. The germline V gene encodes CDR1 SQVTM and CDR2 ANQGSEA. This TCR was recovered from an adult who was a healthcare worker with PCR-confirmed SARS-CoV-2 infection or an uninfected control (not recorded which). This chain joins TRBV29-1 and TRBJ1-4; D gene ambiguous. Sequencing was carried out using whole blood. For the CDR3, the DNA is TGCAGCGTTGTTCTGTACGAAAAACTGTTTTTT. This gives the protein CSVVLYEKLFF.